The next 25 T cell receptor beta chains were all read from a single sample in a study of beta chain features in type 1 diabetes. Study-wide results and limits: Within each of all four CD4+ subsets, Type 1 diabetes patients had TCRB CDR3s that were moderately but significantly shorter.

These TCRs' antigens remain unknown. All of the isolated RNA was reverse transcribed, so expressed TCRB transcripts were sequenced. Generated by immunoSEQ multiplex PCR, the TCRdb table keeps only in-frame clones and is missing some. The sample includes more than 250,000 clones, over 20% seen only once; the top ten take 0.028%. The sample comprised naive CD4+ T cells from blood. Receptor source: a woman aged 40 to 49 with type 1 diabetes.

The rearrangement joins TRBV9 to TRBJ1-2; D is uncertain. V gave up 1 base and J gave up 4 bases, with 8 bases separating them. Germline CDR1 SGDLS, CDR2 YYNGEE. The CDR3 runs to 13 residues. The CDR3 sequence: CASSVSQFYGYTF. DNA for the CDR3: TGTGCCAGCAGCGTATCACAGTTCTATGGCTACACCTTC.

This clone was picked up a small number of times. The chain carries TRBV9 and TRBJ1-6; D gene uncertain. This CDR3 is built from 14 residues. The V gene lost 0 bases and the J gene lost 10 bases, with 11 bases spanning the gap. Germline V CDR1 and CDR2: SGDLS, YYNGEE. The CDR3 coding sequence is TGTGCCAGCAGCGTAGTCGAGGGCGGATCACCCCTCCACTTT. Residues: CASSVVEGGSPLHF. Complete variable domain (other parts from reference TRBV9 and TRBJ1-6): DSGVTQTPKHLITATGQRVTLRCSPRSGDLSVYWYQQSLDQGLQFLIQYYNGEERAKGNILERFSAQQFPDLHSELNLSSLELGDSALYFCASSVVEGGSPLHFGNGTRLTVT.

The CDR3 protein is CASSPERDRYEQYF. As DNA, the CDR3 is TGTGCCAGCTCACCCGAGCGGGATAGGTACGAGCAGTACTTC. The chain has TRBV18 and TRBJ2-7; 7 nucleotides line up with TRBD2. Per the germline V gene, CDR1 is KGHSH and CDR2 is LQKENI. The CDR3 covers 14 residues. J was trimmed by 4 bases and V by 3 bases; bases with no gene match: 6. Together with reference TRBV18 and TRBJ2-7, the CDR3 gives the full variable domain: NAGVMQNPRHLVRRRGQEARLRCSPMKGHSHVYWYRQLPEEGLKFMVYLQKENIIDESGMPKERFSAEFPKEGPSILRIQQVVRGDSAAYFCASSPERDRYEQYFGPGTRLTVT.

There are a few counts of this clone. The chain is built from TRBV2 and TRBJ1-1, with D possibly being TRBD1 (6 bases). Germline CDR1 reads SNHLY; CDR2 reads FYNNEI. Trimming pared 9 bases from V and 1 base from J, leaving 18 bases between. This CDR3 is built from 15 residues. The CDR3 reads CARMNSGGKNTEAFF. For the CDR3, the DNA is TGTGCCAGGATGAACTCTGGGGGCAAGAACACTGAAGCTTTCTTT.

This clone was seen a handful of times. The CDR3 sequence is CASSISPSTDTQYF. The CDR3 nucleotides are TGTGCCAGCAGTATCTCCCCTTCTACCGATACGCAGTATTTT. The chain has TRBV28 and TRBJ2-3; D is unclear. The germline V gene encodes CDR1 MDHEN and CDR2 SYDVKM. The CDR3 spans 14 residues. The V end lost 5 bases, the J end lost 6 bases, and 15 bases lay between the germline ends.

The rearrangement uses TRBV6-1 and TRBJ2-5; weak D call: TRBD1 (5 bases). The CDR3 is 12 amino acids. Trimming took off 7 bases at V and 4 bases at J, with 10 bases between the two ends. The germline gives CDR1 MNHNS, CDR2 SASEGT. The CDR3 reads CASNVQAETQYF. CDR3 coding DNA: TGTGCCAGCAATGTACAGGCAGAGACCCAGTACTTC.

This clone was counted once. The CDR3: CASSLEPLEKLFF. CDR3 nucleotide sequence: TGTGCCAGCAGCTTAGAGCCCCTCGAAAAACTGTTTTTT. The rearrangement links TRBV7-2 to TRBJ1-4; no clear D. Germline assignment: CDR1 SGHTA and CDR2 FQGNSA. This CDR3 contains 13 residues. The V and J ends lost 1 base and 8 bases respectively, with 8 bases between them.

This chain connects TRBV6-7 to TRBJ2-7, with 7 bases identical to TRBD2. TRBV6-7 is designated an ORF whose function remains uncertain. V was pared by 2 bases and J by 3 bases, with 10 bases of the junction left unmatched. CDR3 length: 16 amino acids. The CDR3 sequence is CASSYNGREAYYEQYF. The CDR3 DNA is TGTGCCAGCAGTTACAATGGACGGGAGGCGTACTACGAGCAGTACTTC.

The V and J genes are TRBV19 and TRBJ2-5, with 10 bases aligning to TRBD1. This CDR3 spans 15 amino acids. Germline V gene lookup returns CDR1 LNHDA and CDR2 SQIVND (reference sequence). V trimming: 6 bases; J trimming: 5 bases; junction bases outside the gene matches: 9. CDR3 region: CASSLRQGARETQYF. CDR3 DNA sequence: TGTGCCAGTAGCCTTCGACAGGGGGCTCGGGAGACCCAGTACTTC.

This clone turned up a few times. The chain uses TRBV28 and TRBJ2-7, with a possible D match to TRBD1 (6 bases). Trimming took 1 base from V and 1 from J, leaving 8 bases between them. Per the germline V gene, CDR1 is MDHEN and CDR2 is SYDVKM. The CDR3 is 14 residues long. The CDR3: CASSLFQGSYEQYF. The CDR3, as DNA: TGTGCCAGCAGTTTATTTCAGGGGTCCTACGAGCAGTACTTC.

This clone came up once. The chain combines TRBV7-9 with TRBJ2-7; a possible D gene is TRBD1 (5 bases). V was clipped by 5 bases and J by 3 bases, with 17 bases between them. CDR3 length equals 15 residues. Germline V gives CDR1 SEHNR, CDR2 FQNEAQ (reference sequence). CDR3 in amino acids: CASSLSLTGIYEQYF. As DNA, the CDR3 is TGTGCCAGCAGCCTTAGCCTAACAGGTATCTACGAGCAGTACTTC.

The chain has TRBV4-2 and TRBJ2-7, with 7 bases aligning to TRBD1. V gave up 5 bases and J gave up 0 bases; unmatched junction bases: 4. This CDR3 comprises 14 residues. CDR1 is LGHNA, CDR2 YNFKEQ, per germline. The DNA for the CDR3 is TGTGCCAGCAGCGAAGGGACAGCCTCCTACGAGCAGTACTTC. Encoded protein: CASSEGTASYEQYF.

This chain uses TRBV7-9 with TRBJ1-2; D gene unclear. Between the trimmed V and J ends, which lost 5 bases and 8 bases, there was a span of 15 bases. Germline loops: CDR1 SEHNR, CDR2 FQNEAQ (reference sequence). The CDR3 sequence is 13 residues long. In nucleotides, the CDR3 is TGTGCCAGCAGCCCCCCAGTGACGGGAGGCTACACCTTC. This encodes CASSPPVTGGYTF.

This clone was detected a few times. Other nucleotide sequences from this sample produce the same CDR3. The chain uses TRBV20-1 and TRBJ2-7, with a weak D call TRBD1 (5 bases). CDR3 length equals 11 residues. V was pared by 2 bases and J by 6 bases, with 8 bases between. CDR1 and CDR2 from the germline V gene are DFQATT and SNEGSKA (reference sequence). For the CDR3, the DNA is TGCAGTGCTAGACAGGGTGGCGAGCAGTACTTC. Residues: CSARQGGEQYF.

This clone was detected only a few times. J is TRBJ1-6 and V is TRBV2; 7 nucleotides line up with TRBD1. Losses at the gene ends were 6 bases for V and 7 bases for J; bases not matched to a gene: 6. The CDR3 has 14 amino acids. Germline V gene data show CDR1 as SNHLY and CDR2 as FYNNEI. The CDR3 region is CASRATGLNSPLHF. CDR3 DNA: TGTGCCAGCAGGGCGACAGGGTTGAATTCACCCCTCCACTTT.

J is TRBJ2-6 and V is TRBV7-6, with TRBD2 matching 7 bases. This CDR3 has 15 residues. From germline, CDR1 is SGHVS and CDR2 FNYEAQ. Trimming at V came to 4 bases and at J to 9 bases, leaving 9 bases not matched to a gene. The CDR3 spells CASSSTGGTHNVLTF. In nucleotides, the CDR3 is TGTGCCAGCAGCTCCACCGGGGGGACCCACAACGTCCTGACTTTC. The full variable domain, with the rest looked up from reference TRBV7-6 and TRBJ2-6, is GAGVSQSPRYKVTKRGQDVALRCDPISGHVSLYWYRQALGQGPEFLTYFNYEAQQDKSGLPNDRFSAERPEGSISTLTIQRTEQRDSAMYRCASSSTGGTHNVLTFGAGSRLTVL.

The chain uses TRBV30 and TRBJ1-2; TRBD1 agrees at 8 bases. V dropped 5 bases and J dropped 3; count of bases not matched to a gene: 5. Germline CDR1 reads GTSNPN; CDR2 reads SVGIG (reference sequence). CDR3 length: 13 amino acids. This CDR3 is CAWSQGVYYGYTF. DNA for the CDR3: TGTGCCTGGTCACAGGGGGTCTACTATGGCTACACCTTC.

The chain employs TRBV5-1 and TRBJ1-1; D unresolved. Germline V gives CDR1 SGHRS, CDR2 YFSETQ. This CDR3 comprises 15 residues. V was cut by 2 bases and J by 1 base, with 12 bases left in between. The CDR3 DNA follows: TGCGCCAGCAGCTTCTGGGGAGGCCCGAACACTGAAGCTTTCTTT. Encoded protein: CASSFWGGPNTEAFF.

The chain couples TRBV5-4 to TRBJ2-1, with 8 bases lining up with TRBD1. The V gene end was trimmed by 4 bases and the J gene end by 2 bases; junction bases not matched to a gene: 8. CDR1 SGHNT and CDR2 YYREEE come from the germline V gene (reference sequence). The CDR3 has 16 residues. CDR3 loop: CASSLGGTGPYNEQFF. For the CDR3, the DNA is TGTGCCAGCAGCCTCGGCGGGACAGGACCCTACAATGAGCAGTTCTTC.

This rearrangement joins TRBV7-2 to TRBJ2-7, with unresolved D. The CDR3 runs to 13 residues. Germline V gene lookup returns CDR1 SGHTA and CDR2 FQGNSA. Trimming removed 3 bases from V and 1 base from J, with 7 bases in between. CDR3 amino acids: CASSFSSSYEQYF. The DNA for the CDR3 is TGTGCCAGCAGCTTCTCCAGTTCCTACGAGCAGTACTTC.

This clone was detected a few times. The V call is TRBV4-3, the J call TRBJ1-5; a possible D gene is TRBD1 (5 bases). The CDR3 sequence is 15 residues long. V lost 1 base and J lost 5, with 12 bases in between. CDR1 and CDR2 from the germline V gene are LGHNA and YSLEER. CDR3 DNA: TGCGCCAGCAGCCAAGGTGAAGGGGCGGATCAGCCCCAGCATTTT. Protein: CASSQGEGADQPQHF.

This clone has a handful of counts. This chain uses TRBV18 with TRBJ1-2; 10 bases match TRBD1. Germline CDR1 is KGHSH and CDR2 is LQKENI. V shed 3 bases, J shed 3 bases, and the junction held 4 bases outside the gene matches. CDR3 length: 15 residues. This chain's CDR3 is CASSPGQGPDYGYTF. The CDR3 bases are TGTGCCAGCTCACCGGGACAGGGGCCTGACTATGGCTACACCTTC.

Only a few counts were recorded for this clone. This rearrangement joins TRBV29-1 to TRBJ2-5, with a tentative D call TRBD1 (6 bases). V shed 8 bases and J shed 2 bases, with 9 bases lying between them. The CDR3 covers 11 residues. CDR1 and CDR2 from the germline V gene are SQVTM and ANQGSEA. The CDR3 DNA follows: TGCAGCTCTGGACAGCAAGAGACCCAGTACTTC. Translated, it gives CSSGQQETQYF.

This clone was counted only a few times. The gene calls are TRBV9 and TRBJ2-7; TRBD1 is a possible D gene (6 bases). The CDR3 runs 14 residues. V was shortened by 5 bases and J by 3 bases, with 15 bases between the two germline ends. Germline values: CDR1 SGDLS, CDR2 YYNGEE. The CDR3 reads CASSKAGDGYEQYF. In DNA form, the CDR3 reads TGTGCCAGCAGTAAGGCAGGGGATGGCTACGAGCAGTACTTC.

This clone was recorded a few times. Other DNA sequences in this specimen translate into the identical CDR3. This chain uses TRBV5-4 with TRBJ1-2; no reliable D call. Germline CDR1 and CDR2: SGHNT and YYREEE (reference sequence). This CDR3 is built from 11 residues. V dropped 0 bases and J dropped 8 bases, with 5 bases sitting between them. The CDR3 DNA is TGTGCCAGCAGCTTGGGGGCGGGCTACACCTTC. Its translation is CASSLGAGYTF.